This T cell receptor (beta chain) was captured by sequencing in a study of control samples from healthy donors and cancer patients. Germline V gene data show CDR1 as SEHNR and CDR2 as FQNEAQ (reference sequence). V lost 6 bases, J lost 4 bases, and 16 bases lay in between. The CDR3 has 14 residues. Repertoires were generated with immunoSEQ multiplex PCR, while TCRdb's copy carries only in-frame clones and drops some. The sample holds tens of thousands of clones, less than 90% seen once. Sequenced input: blood. This receptor was taken from a woman in her sixties or seventies in good health. V is TRBV7-9 and J is TRBJ2-7; D call uncertain. The CDR3 protein is CASSIYPTQYEQYF. In DNA, the CDR3 is TGTGCCAGCAGTATCTATCCGACTCAGTACGAGCAGTACTTC. Full variable domain (remainder filled in from reference TRBV7-9 and TRBJ2-7): DTGVSQNPRHKITKRGQNVTFRCDPISEHNRLYWYRQTLGQGPEFLTYFQNEAQLEKSRLLSDRFSAERPKGSFSTLEIQRTEQGDSAMYLCASSIYPTQYEQYFGPGTRLTVT.